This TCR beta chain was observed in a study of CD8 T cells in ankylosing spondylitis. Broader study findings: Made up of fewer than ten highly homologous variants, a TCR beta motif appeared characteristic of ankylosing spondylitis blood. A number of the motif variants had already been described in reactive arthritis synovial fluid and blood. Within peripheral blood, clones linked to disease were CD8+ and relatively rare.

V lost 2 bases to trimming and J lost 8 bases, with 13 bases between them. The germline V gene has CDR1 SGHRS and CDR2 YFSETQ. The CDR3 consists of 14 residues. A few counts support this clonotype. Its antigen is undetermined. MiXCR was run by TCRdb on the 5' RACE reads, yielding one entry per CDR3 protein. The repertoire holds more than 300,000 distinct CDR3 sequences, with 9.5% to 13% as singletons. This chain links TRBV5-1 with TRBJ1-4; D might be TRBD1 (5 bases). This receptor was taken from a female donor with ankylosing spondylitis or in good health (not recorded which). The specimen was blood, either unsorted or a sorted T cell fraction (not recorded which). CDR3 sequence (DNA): TGCGCCAGCAGCTTAAACATAGGGGAGGAAAAACTGTTTTTT. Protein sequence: CASSLNIGEEKLFF.